These 14 T cell receptor beta chains were all obtained from the same sample, sequenced in a study of blood T cell repertoires in COVID-19 (TCRdb year 2020). The library came from the immunoSEQ multiplex PCR assay. In its TCRdb copy, this immuneACCESS table keeps in-frame sequences only and misses some clones. Where compared with another copy, unresolved V genes explain less than half of these, and the others have no known cause. A total of 200,000 to 300,000 clones appear in this sample, around nine tenths of them only once. The ten most abundant clones make up 4% of the sample. The sequencing sample was made of PBMCs or T cells enriched from blood (not recorded which). These receptor sequences come from a woman under 40 with acute COVID-19.

J is TRBJ2-6 and V is TRBV21-1; the table's D gene call, TRBD1, was not cross checked with the DNA. TRBV21-1 is labeled a pseudogene. CDR3 length equals 19 residues. For the CDR3, the DNA is TGTGCCAGCAGCAAAACCGTTACAGGGGCCGCCTCTGGGGCCAACGTCCTGACTTTC. Its protein product is CASSKTVTGAASGANVLTF.

This clone has a handful of counts. The chain couples TRBV5-1 to TRBJ1-2; 9 bases are a match to TRBD1. Germline CDR1 is SGHRS and CDR2 is YFSETQ. The CDR3 loop spans 14 amino acids. V lost 4 bases to trimming and J lost 2 bases; unmatched junction nucleotides: 3. Here the CDR3 DNA reads TGCGCCAGCAGCCCAGGGACAGGGAACTATGGCTACACCTTC. It codes for CASSPGTGNYGYTF.

V is TRBV25-1 and J is TRBJ2-7; maybe TRBD1 (6 bases). The CDR3 consists of 18 residues. From germline, CDR1 is MGHDK and CDR2 SYGVNS. Trimming pared 3 bases from V and 0 bases from J, leaving 21 bases between. CDR3 sequence reads: CASSDGIIGDTISYEQYF. The CDR3 region has the DNA TGTGCCAGCAGTGATGGCATAATAGGGGACACAATCTCCTACGAGCAGTACTTC.

This rearrangement joins TRBV4-3 to TRBJ2-2; 8 bases agree with TRBD1. CDR3 length: 14 residues. The junction had 0 bases not matched to a gene; V was cut back by 1 base and J by 5 bases. The germline V gene has CDR1 LGHNA and CDR2 YSLEER. The CDR3, as DNA: TGCGCCAGCAGCCAAGGGACAGGGACCGGGGAGCTGTTTTTT. It translates to CASSQGTGTGELFF.

The genes are TRBV28 and TRBJ1-6, with D tentatively TRBD1 (6 bases). CDR1 is MDHEN, CDR2 SYDVKM, per germline. The V and J ends lost 6 bases and 11 bases respectively, with 17 bases between them. The CDR3 is 14 amino acids. CDR3 nucleotides: TGTGCCAGCAGCCGAACTACAGGGTGGGCACCCCTCCACTTT. Its protein product is CASSRTTGWAPLHF.

The count of this clone is one. V gene TRBV7-3 combines with J gene TRBJ1-1; 7 positions agree with TRBD1. The V segment lost 1 base and the J segment 8 bases; nucleotides outside the gene matches: 7. This CDR3 region has 14 residues. The germline V gene encodes CDR1 SGHTA and CDR2 FQGTGA. CDR3 region: CASSLSRDSPEAFF. The DNA for the CDR3 is TGTGCCAGCAGCTTAAGCCGGGACAGTCCCGAAGCTTTCTTT.

The rearrangement links TRBV5-6 to TRBJ2-2; possible D gene TRBD1, 5 bases. CDR1 and CDR2 (germline): SGHDT, YYEEEE. The ends were cut back, 2 bases at V and 5 bases at J, with 10 bases in the middle. CDR3 length: 14 amino acids. CDR3 DNA: TGTGCCAGCAGCTTCGTCAGGGTGACCGGGGAGCTGTTTTTT. This translates into CASSFVRVTGELFF. Together with reference TRBV5-6 and TRBJ2-2, the CDR3 gives the full variable domain: DAGVTQSPTHLIKTRGQQVTLRCSPKSGHDTVSWYQQALGQGPQFIFQYYEEEERQRGNFPDRFSGHQFPNYSSELNVNALLLGDSALYLCASSFVRVTGELFFGEGSRLTVL.

The J gene is TRBJ2-7, the V gene TRBV13; 13 bases are shared with TRBD2. Germline CDR1 and CDR2: PRHDT and FYEKMQ (reference sequence). CDR3 length: 17 amino acids. The V and J ends lost 3 bases and 0 bases, in that order; junction bases with no gene match: 5. The CDR3 DNA reads as TGTGCCAGCAGCTTTGGACTAGCGGGGGCAACCTCCTACGAGCAGTACTTC. This encodes CASSFGLAGATSYEQYF.

This clone came up a few times. This chain links TRBV19 with TRBJ1-5; no reliable D call. Trimming removed 3 bases from V and 5 bases from J, with 14 bases in between. The length of the CDR3 is 15 residues. CDR1 is LNHDA and CDR2 is SQIVND in the germline V gene (reference sequence). CDR3 nucleotides: TGTGCCAGTAGTATCCCGGGGTACGACTATCAGCCCCAGCATTTT. Protein: CASSIPGYDYQPQHF.

This chain links TRBV14 with TRBJ1-1; 8 positions agree with TRBD1. V was clipped by 4 bases and J by 10 bases; unmatched bases: 8. Germline V gene lookup returns CDR1 SGHDN and CDR2 FVKESK. CDR3 size: 13 residues. CDR3 protein: CASSPDRGHRAFF. The CDR3 DNA is TGTGCCAGCAGCCCTGACAGGGGCCATAGAGCTTTCTTT. Supplemented by reference TRBV14 and TRBJ1-1, the full variable domain reads EAGVTQFPSHSVIEKGQTVTLRCDPISGHDNLYWYRRVMGKEIKFLLHFVKESKQDESGMPNNRFLAERTGGTYSTLKVQPAELEDSGVYFCASSPDRGHRAFFGQGTRLTVV.

The CDR3 sequence: CASTGALGYGYTF. CDR3 DNA sequence: TGCGCCAGCACTGGGGCATTGGGCTATGGCTACACCTTC. This chain uses TRBV10-2 with TRBJ1-2, with D perhaps TRBD1 (5 bases). Trimming took 7 bases from V and 4 from J, leaving 13 bases between them. The germline CDR1 and CDR2 sequences are WSHSY and SAAADI. The CDR3 has 13 residues.

V usage is TRBV3-1 (or the pseudogene TRBV3-2) and J usage is TRBJ2-1; TRBD2 aligns across 10 bases. V trimming: 0 bases; J trimming: 11 bases; junction bases outside the gene matches: 7. Germline CDR1 is LGHDT and CDR2 is YNNKEL (reference sequence). This CDR3 has 15 residues. The CDR3 protein is CASSQEWVAGGQQFF. The DNA for the CDR3 is TGTGCCAGCAGCCAAGAATGGGTAGCGGGGGGACAGCAGTTCTTC.

The chain couples TRBV9 to TRBJ1-1; D uncertain. Trimming pared 4 bases from V and 0 bases from J, leaving 7 bases between. This CDR3 contains 13 residues. Germline V gene sequence: CDR1 SGDLS, CDR2 YYNGEE. The CDR3 sequence is CASSPSLNTEAFF. The CDR3 coding sequence is TGTGCCAGCAGCCCAAGCCTGAACACTGAAGCTTTCTTT.

The CDR3 DNA follows: TGTGCCACCGCTATGGGGAGAAACACAGATACGCAGTATTTT. It is translated as CATAMGRNTDTQYF. The rearrangement links TRBV27 to TRBJ2-3; D may be TRBD2 (5 bases). From germline, CDR1 is MNHEY and CDR2 SMNVEV (reference sequence). V gave up 10 bases and J gave up 2 bases, with 16 bases separating them. The CDR3 extends over 14 amino acids.